The T cell receptor (beta chain) under discussion was sequenced for a study of early T cells in non-severe SARS-CoV-2 infection. Study at large: The chains were unpaired, and the sequenced material was bulk RNA from unsorted whole blood.

This clonotype was detected ten times or more. TCRdb reprocessed the 5' RACE reads via MiXCR and lists one record per CDR3 protein. The repertoire holds approximately 29,000 distinct CDR3 sequences, with around 6% as singletons. CDR3 size: 14 residues. V lost 6 bases and J lost 4; bases outside the gene matches: 8. Germline assignment: CDR1 LNHDA and CDR2 SQIVND (reference sequence). The material sequenced was whole blood, taken at baseline. The clonotype originates from an adult who was a healthcare worker with PCR-confirmed SARS-CoV-2 infection or an uninfected control (not recorded which). This sequence joins TRBV19 and TRBJ1-2, with TRBD1 matching 7 bases. The CDR3 region has the DNA TGTGCCAGTAGAATGGTAGGGGGCGGCTATGGCTACACCTTC. This translates into CASRMVGGGYGYTF.